The clone carrying this T cell receptor beta chain was seen more than once but under ten times. Its antigen is not known. V lost 3 bases to trimming and J lost 2 bases, with 9 bases between them. The CDR3 runs 14 residues. Germline V gene sequence: CDR1 SGHTA, CDR2 FQGNSA. For the second PCR, which ran for about 7 to 11 cycles, a sample-barcoded 5' primer and a J-beta primer mix were used. Each CDR3 protein gets one entry after TCRdb re-called the 5' RACE reads with MiXCR. Of around 800,000 distinct CDR3 sequences listed, less than 80% are singletons. The data stem from a study of blood T cells in healthy people across ages. The study's findings and limits: With naive T cell percentage, TCR beta diversity showed a strong correlation. In the absence of known donor CMV status, changes in expanded clonotypes were possibly confounded.

Peripheral blood samples of 9 to 10 milliliters were drawn from each donor. PBMCs numbering at least 7 million were isolated per sample. Sequenced input: blood. This receptor was obtained from a man younger than 40 in good health. The chain recombines TRBV7-2 with TRBJ2-3, with D uncertain. The CDR3 region has the DNA TGTGCCAGCAGCTTCCTGGCCGTCACAGATACGCAGTATTTT. As protein: CASSFLAVTDTQYF.